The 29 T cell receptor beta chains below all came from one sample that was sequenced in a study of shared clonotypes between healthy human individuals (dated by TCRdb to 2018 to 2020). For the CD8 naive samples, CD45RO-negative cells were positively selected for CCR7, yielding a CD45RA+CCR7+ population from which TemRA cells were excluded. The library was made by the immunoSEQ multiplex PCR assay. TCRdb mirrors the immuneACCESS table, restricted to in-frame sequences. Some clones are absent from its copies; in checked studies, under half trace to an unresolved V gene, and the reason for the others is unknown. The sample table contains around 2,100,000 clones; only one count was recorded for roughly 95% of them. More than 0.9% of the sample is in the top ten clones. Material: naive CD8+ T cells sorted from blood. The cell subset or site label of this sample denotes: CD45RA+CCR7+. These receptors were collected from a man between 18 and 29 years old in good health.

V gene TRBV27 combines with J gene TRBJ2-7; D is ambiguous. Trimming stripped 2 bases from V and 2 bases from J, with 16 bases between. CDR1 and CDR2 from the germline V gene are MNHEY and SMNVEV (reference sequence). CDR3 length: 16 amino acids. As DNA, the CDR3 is TGTGCCAGCAGTTTACTCGGCAGCAGAAAAACCTACGAGCAGTACTTC. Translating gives CASSLLGSRKTYEQYF.

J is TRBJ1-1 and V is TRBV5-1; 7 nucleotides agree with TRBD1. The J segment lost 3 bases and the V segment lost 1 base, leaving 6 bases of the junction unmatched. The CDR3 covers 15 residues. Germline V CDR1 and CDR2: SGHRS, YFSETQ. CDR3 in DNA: TGCGCCAGCAGCTTGATAGGGGGCGGGTACACTGAAGCTTTCTTT. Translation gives CASSLIGGGYTEAFF.

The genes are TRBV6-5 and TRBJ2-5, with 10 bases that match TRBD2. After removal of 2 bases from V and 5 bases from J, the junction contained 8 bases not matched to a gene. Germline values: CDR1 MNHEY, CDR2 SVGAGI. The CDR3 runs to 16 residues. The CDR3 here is CASSYGVAGGRETQYF. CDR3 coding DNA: TGTGCCAGCAGTTACGGGGTAGCGGGAGGCCGGGAGACCCAGTACTTC.

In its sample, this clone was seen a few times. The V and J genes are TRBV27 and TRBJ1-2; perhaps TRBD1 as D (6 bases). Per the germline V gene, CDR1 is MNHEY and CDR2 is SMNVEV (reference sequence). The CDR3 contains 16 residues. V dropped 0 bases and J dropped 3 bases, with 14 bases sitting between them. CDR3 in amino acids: CASSLSTGGRDYGYTF. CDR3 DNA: TGTGCCAGCAGTTTATCGACGGGGGGCCGGGACTATGGCTACACCTTC.

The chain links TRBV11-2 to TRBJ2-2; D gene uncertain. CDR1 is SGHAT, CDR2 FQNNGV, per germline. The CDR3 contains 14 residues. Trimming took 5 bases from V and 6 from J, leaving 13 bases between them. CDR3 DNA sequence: TGTGCCAGCAGCGCTATGGTTTTCGCCGGGGAGCTGTTTTTT. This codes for CASSAMVFAGELFF.

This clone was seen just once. CDR3 nucleotides: TGTGCCACCCCTTTACAGGCGAGACAGGGAGACAATGAGCAGTTCTTC. The encoded protein is CATPLQARQGDNEQFF. The rearrangement uses TRBV6-4 and TRBJ2-1; TRBD1 agrees at 7 bases. The CDR3 spans 16 residues. In germline, CDR1 is MRHNA, CDR2 SNTAGT. V lost 10 bases and J lost 5; bases outside the gene matches: 17.

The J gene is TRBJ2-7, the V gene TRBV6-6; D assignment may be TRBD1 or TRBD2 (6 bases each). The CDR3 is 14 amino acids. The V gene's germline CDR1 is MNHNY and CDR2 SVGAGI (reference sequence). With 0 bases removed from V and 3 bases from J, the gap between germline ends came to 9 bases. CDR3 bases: TGTGCCAGCAGTTACTCAGAGGGGGGCTACGAGCAGTACTTC. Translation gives CASSYSEGGYEQYF.

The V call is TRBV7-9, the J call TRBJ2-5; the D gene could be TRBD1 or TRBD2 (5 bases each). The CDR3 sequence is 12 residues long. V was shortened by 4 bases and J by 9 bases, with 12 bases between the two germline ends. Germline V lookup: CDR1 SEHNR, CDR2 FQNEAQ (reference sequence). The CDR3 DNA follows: TGTGCCAGCAGCTCGGGCTTGGGGGCCCAGTACTTC. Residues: CASSSGLGAQYF.

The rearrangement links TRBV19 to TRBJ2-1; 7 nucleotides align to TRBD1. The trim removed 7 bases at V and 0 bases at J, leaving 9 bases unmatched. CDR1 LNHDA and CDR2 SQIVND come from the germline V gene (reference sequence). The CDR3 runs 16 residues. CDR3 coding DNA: TGTGCCAGTATCCCAGAGACAGGGAACTCCTACAATGAGCAGTTCTTC. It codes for CASIPETGNSYNEQFF.

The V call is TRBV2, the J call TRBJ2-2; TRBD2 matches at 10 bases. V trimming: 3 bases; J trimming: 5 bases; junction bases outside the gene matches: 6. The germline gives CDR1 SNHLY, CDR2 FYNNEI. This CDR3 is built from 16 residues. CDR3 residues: CASSDVLAGYTGELFF. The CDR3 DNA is TGTGCCAGCAGTGACGTACTAGCGGGGTATACCGGGGAGCTGTTTTTT.

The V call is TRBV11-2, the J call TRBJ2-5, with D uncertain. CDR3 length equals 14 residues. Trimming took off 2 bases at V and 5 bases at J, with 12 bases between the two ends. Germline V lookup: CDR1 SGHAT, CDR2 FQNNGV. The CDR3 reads CASSLPTEVETQYF. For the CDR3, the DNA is TGTGCCAGCAGCTTACCTACTGAGGTCGAGACCCAGTACTTC.

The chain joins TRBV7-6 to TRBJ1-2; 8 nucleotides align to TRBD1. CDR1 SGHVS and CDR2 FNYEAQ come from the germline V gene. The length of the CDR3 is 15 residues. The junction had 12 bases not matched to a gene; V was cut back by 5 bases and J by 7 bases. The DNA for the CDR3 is TGTGCCAGCAGCCTCAGGATGGACAGGGTCGGTGGCTACACCTTC. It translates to CASSLRMDRVGGYTF.

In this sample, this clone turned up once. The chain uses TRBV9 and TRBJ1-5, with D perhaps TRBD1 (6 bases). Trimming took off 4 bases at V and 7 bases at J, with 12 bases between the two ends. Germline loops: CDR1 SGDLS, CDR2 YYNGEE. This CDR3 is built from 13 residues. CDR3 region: CASSTRGGQPQHF. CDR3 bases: TGTGCCAGCAGCACCAGGGGCGGCCAGCCCCAGCATTTT.

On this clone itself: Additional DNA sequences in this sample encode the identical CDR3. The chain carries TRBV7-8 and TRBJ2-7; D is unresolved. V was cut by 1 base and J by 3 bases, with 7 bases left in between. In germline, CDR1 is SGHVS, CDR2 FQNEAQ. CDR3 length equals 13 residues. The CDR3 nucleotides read TGTGCCAGCAGCTTAGATAAGGGCTACGAGCAGTACTTC. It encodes CASSLDKGYEQYF.

The chain's CDR3 is CSVETTLGELFF. CDR3 in DNA: TGCAGCGTTGAAACAACCCTCGGGGAGCTGTTTTTT. This chain connects TRBV29-1 to TRBJ2-2; D not resolved. The germline CDR1 and CDR2 sequences are SQVTM and ANQGSEA. Trimming removed 2 bases from V and 7 bases from J, with 8 bases in between. The CDR3 spans 12 residues.

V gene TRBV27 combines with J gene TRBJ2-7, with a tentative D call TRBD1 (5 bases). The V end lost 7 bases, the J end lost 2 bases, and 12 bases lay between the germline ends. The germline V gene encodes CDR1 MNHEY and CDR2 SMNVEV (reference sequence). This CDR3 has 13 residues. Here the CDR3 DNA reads TGTGCCAGCACTGACAGCTCTACCTACGAGCAGTACTTC. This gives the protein CASTDSSTYEQYF.

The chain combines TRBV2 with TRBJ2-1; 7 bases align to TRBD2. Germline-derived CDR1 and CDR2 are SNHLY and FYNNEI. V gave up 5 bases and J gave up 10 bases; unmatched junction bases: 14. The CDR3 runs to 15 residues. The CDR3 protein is CASSPRASGGEEQFF. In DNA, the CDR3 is TGTGCCAGCAGTCCGCGTGCTAGCGGAGGGGAAGAGCAGTTCTTC.

CDR3 DNA: TGTGCCAGCAGCCAGGGGTTGAATCAGCCCCAGCATTTT. It translates to CASSQGLNQPQHF. V and J are TRBV25-1 and TRBJ1-5, with a weak D call TRBD1 (6 bases). Germline CDR1 is MGHDK and CDR2 is SYGVNS. The V and J ends lost 6 bases and 4 bases respectively, with 10 bases between them. This CDR3 has 13 amino acids.

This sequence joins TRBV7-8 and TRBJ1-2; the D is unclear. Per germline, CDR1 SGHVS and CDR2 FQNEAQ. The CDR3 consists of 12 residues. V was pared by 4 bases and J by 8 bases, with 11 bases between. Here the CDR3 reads CASSSRTEGYTF. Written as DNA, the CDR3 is TGTGCCAGCAGCTCGCGGACGGAAGGCTACACCTTC. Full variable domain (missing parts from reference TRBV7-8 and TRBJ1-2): GAGVSQSPRYKVAKRGQDVALRCDPISGHVSLFWYQQALGQGPEFLTYFQNEAQLDKSGLPSDRFFAERPEGSVSTLKIQRTQQEDSAVYLCASSSRTEGYTFGSGTRLTVV.

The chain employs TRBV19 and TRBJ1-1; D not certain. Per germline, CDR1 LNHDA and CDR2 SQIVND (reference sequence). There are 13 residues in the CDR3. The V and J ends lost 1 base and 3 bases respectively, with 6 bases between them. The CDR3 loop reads CASSIVTYTEAFF. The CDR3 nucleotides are TGTGCCAGTAGTATAGTCACCTACACTGAAGCTTTCTTT.

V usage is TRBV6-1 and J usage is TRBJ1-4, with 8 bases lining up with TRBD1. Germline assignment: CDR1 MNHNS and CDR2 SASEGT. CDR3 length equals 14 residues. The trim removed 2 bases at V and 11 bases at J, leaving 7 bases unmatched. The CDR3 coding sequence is TGTGCCAGCAGTGAAAGCAGGGGGCAGGGGAAACTGTTTTTT. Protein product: CASSESRGQGKLFF.

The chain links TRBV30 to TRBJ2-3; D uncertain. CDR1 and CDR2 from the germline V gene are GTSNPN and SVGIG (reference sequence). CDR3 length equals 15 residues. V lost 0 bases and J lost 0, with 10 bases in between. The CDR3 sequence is CAWSVLKGSTDTQYF. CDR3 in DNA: TGTGCCTGGAGTGTACTGAAGGGCAGCACAGATACGCAGTATTTT. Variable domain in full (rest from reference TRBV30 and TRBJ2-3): SQTIHQWPATLVQPVGSPLSLECTVEGTSNPNLYWYRQAAGRGLQLLFYSVGIGQISSEVPQNLSASRPQDRQFILSSKKLLLSDSGFYLCAWSVLKGSTDTQYFGPGTRLTVL.

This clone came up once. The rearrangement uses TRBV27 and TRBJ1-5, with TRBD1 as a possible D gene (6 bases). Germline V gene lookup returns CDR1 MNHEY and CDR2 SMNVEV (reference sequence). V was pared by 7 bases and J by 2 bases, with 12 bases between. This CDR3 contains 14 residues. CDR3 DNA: TGTGCCAGCACCCCCGGACAGCGCAATCAGCCCCAGCATTTT. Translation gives CASTPGQRNQPQHF.

CDR3 residues: CASSVTGGLAGEKLFF. CDR3 DNA sequence: TGTGCCAGCAGCGTGACAGGGGGCCTAGCAGGAGAAAAACTGTTTTTT. The chain couples TRBV5-6 to TRBJ1-4; 10 positions agree with TRBD1. Looked up from germline, CDR1 is SGHDT and CDR2 is YYEEEE. The ends lost 4 bases at V and 8 bases at J; junction bases unmatched: 11. The CDR3 has 16 amino acids.

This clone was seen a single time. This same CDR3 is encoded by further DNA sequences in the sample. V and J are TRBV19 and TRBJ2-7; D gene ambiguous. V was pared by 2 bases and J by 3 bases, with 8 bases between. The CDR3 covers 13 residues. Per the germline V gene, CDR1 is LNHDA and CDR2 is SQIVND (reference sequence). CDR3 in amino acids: CASSIRPGYEQYF. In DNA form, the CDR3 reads TGTGCCAGTAGTATAAGGCCAGGCTACGAGCAGTACTTC.

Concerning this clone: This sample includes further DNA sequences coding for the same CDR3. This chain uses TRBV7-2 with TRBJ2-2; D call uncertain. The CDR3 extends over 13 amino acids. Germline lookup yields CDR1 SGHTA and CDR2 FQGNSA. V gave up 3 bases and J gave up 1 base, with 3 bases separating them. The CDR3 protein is CASSFLNTGELFF. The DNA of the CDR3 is TGTGCCAGCAGCTTCTTGAACACCGGGGAGCTGTTTTTT.

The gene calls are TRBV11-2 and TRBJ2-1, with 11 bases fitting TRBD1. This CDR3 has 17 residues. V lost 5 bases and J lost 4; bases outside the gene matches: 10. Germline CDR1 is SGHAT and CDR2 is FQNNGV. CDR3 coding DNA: TGTGCCAGCAGCATCACCGGTGGGACAGGGGGGTACAATGAGCAGTTCTTC. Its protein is CASSITGGTGGYNEQFF.

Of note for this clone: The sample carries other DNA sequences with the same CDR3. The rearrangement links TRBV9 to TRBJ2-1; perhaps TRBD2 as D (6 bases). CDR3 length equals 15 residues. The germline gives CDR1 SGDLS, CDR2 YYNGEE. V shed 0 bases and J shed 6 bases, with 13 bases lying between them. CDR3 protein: CASSVGAGGSNEQFF. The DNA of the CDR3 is TGTGCCAGCAGCGTAGGCGCCGGAGGGAGCAATGAGCAGTTCTTC.

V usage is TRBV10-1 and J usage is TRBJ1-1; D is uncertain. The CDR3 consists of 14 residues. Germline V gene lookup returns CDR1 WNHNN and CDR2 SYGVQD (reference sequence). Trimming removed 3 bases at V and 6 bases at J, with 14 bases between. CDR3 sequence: CASSDLPPGAEAFF. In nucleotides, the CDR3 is TGCGCCAGCAGTGACCTTCCCCCGGGCGCTGAAGCTTTCTTT.